These T cell receptor beta chains were read from a single sample in a study of response to subunit inactivated influenza vaccine. TCRdb re-analysed the RT-PCR reads in MiXCR, keeping a single row per CDR3 protein. The repertoire holds more than 400,000 distinct CDR3 sequences, with approximately 11% as singletons. This specimen was PBMCs from blood, taken roughly 47 days after vaccination. The receptor source for this set is a man aged 45 to 65 who received an inactivated influenza vaccine. CDR3s include the opening cysteine and the closing phenylalanine or tryptophan. Each record gives: D gene, J gene, CDR3 length, V gene, clone size, CDR3 DNA, CDR3 protein. A D gene is named only where the DNA matches it firmly. The size field is filled for only some rows; it gives once, few, many or a size class.

D gene: NA
J gene: TRBJ2-3
CDR3 length: 16
V gene: TRBV6-5
clone size: few
CDR3 DNA: TGTGCCAGCAGTTACTCTGGTGCAGGGACCACAGATACGCAGTATTTT
CDR3 protein: CASSYSGAGTTDTQYF

D gene: NA
J gene: TRBJ2-4
CDR3 length: 14
V gene: TRBV6-1
clone size: NA
CDR3 DNA: TGTGCCAGCAGTGAAGTTGGGACCAAAAACATTCAGTACTTC
CDR3 protein: CASSEVGTKNIQYF

D gene: NA
J gene: TRBJ2-3
CDR3 length: 16
V gene: TRBV28
clone size: few
CDR3 DNA: TGTGCCAGCAGTTTATCCCCAGGGACGTGGACAGATACGCAGTATTTT
CDR3 protein: CASSLSPGTWTDTQYF

D gene: NA
J gene: TRBJ2-3
CDR3 length: 15
V gene: TRBV20-1
clone size: few
CDR3 DNA: TGCAGTGCCCAGCGGGTCGGGACCGGCACAGATACGCAGTATTTT
CDR3 protein: CSAQRVGTGTDTQYF

D gene: TRBD1
J gene: TRBJ1-5
CDR3 length: 16
V gene: TRBV28
clone size: few
CDR3 DNA: TGTGCCAGCAGCCAGACCCTGACAGGGGATAATCAGCCCCAGCATTTT
CDR3 protein: CASSQTLTGDNQPQHF

D gene: NA
J gene: TRBJ2-2
CDR3 length: 13
V gene: TRBV9
clone size: many
CDR3 DNA: TGTGCCAGCACTGGGGTTCGGACCGGGGAGCTGTTTTTT
CDR3 protein: CASTGVRTGELFF

D gene: NA
J gene: TRBJ2-7
CDR3 length: 15
V gene: TRBV4-2
clone size: NA
CDR3 DNA: TGTGCCAGCAGCCCCCTAAAGGGGCGACCCTACGAGCAGTACTTC
CDR3 protein: CASSPLKGRPYEQYF

D gene: NA
J gene: TRBJ2-7
CDR3 length: 12
V gene: TRBV7-2
clone size: NA
CDR3 DNA: TGTGCCAGCACCCAATCCAGGGACGAGCAGTACTTC
CDR3 protein: CASTQSRDEQYF

D gene: TRBD1
J gene: TRBJ1-1
CDR3 length: 18
V gene: TRBV11-2
clone size: few
CDR3 DNA: TGTGCCAGCAGCAGAAGAGGACAGGGAGTATTGAGGAACACTGAAGCTTTCTTT
CDR3 protein: CASSRRGQGVLRNTEAFF

D gene: NA
J gene: TRBJ1-5
CDR3 length: 13
V gene: TRBV4-1
clone size: few
CDR3 DNA: TGCGCCAGCAGCCAAGAAGGCCCCCAGCCCCAGCATTTT
CDR3 protein: CASSQEGPQPQHF

D gene: NA
J gene: TRBJ2-7
CDR3 length: 14
V gene: TRBV20-1
clone size: NA
CDR3 DNA: TGCAGTGCTAGAACTCCCCTCCACGCCTACGAGCAGTACTTC
CDR3 protein: CSARTPLHAYEQYF

D gene: NA
J gene: TRBJ2-1
CDR3 length: 13
V gene: TRBV7-2
clone size: few
CDR3 DNA: TGTGCCAGCAGAAGGACCCCACCCAATGAGCAGTTCTTC
CDR3 protein: CASRRTPPNEQFF

D gene: TRBD1
J gene: TRBJ2-1
CDR3 length: 16
V gene: TRBV4-3
clone size: few
CDR3 DNA: TGCGCCAGCAGCCAAGAAGGGGGGACAGGGGACAATGAGCAGTTCTTC
CDR3 protein: CASSQEGGTGDNEQFF

D gene: TRBD2
J gene: TRBJ2-7
CDR3 length: 16
V gene: TRBV11-2
clone size: few
CDR3 DNA: TGTGCCAGCAGCTTGGGACTAGCGGGAGGGCAGGGCGAGCAGTACTTC
CDR3 protein: CASSLGLAGGQGEQYF

D gene: TRBD1
J gene: TRBJ2-7
CDR3 length: 18
V gene: TRBV6-5
clone size: NA
CDR3 DNA: TGTGCCAGCAGTTACCCCGGGGACAGGGGGTTGGGCTCCTACGAGGAGTACTTC
CDR3 protein: CASSYPGDRGLGSYEEYF

D gene: TRBD1
J gene: TRBJ2-5
CDR3 length: 14
V gene: TRBV5-1
clone size: few
CDR3 DNA: TGCGCCAGCAGCTTGAGGGGACAGGAAGAGACCCAGTACTTC
CDR3 protein: CASSLRGQEETQYF

D gene: NA
J gene: TRBJ2-3
CDR3 length: 12
V gene: TRBV20-1
clone size: few
CDR3 DNA: TGCAGTGGGGCCATATCCACAGATACGCAGTATTTT
CDR3 protein: CSGAISTDTQYF

D gene: NA
J gene: TRBJ2-1
CDR3 length: 13
V gene: TRBV12-3/TRBV12-4
clone size: many
CDR3 DNA: TGTGCCAGCAGTTTCTGGGGAAACAATGAGCAGTTCTTC
CDR3 protein: CASSFWGNNEQFF

D gene: NA
J gene: TRBJ2-7
CDR3 length: 12
V gene: TRBV7-9
clone size: NA
CDR3 DNA: TGTGCCAGCAGCGCTCGGAGTGGCGAGCAGTACTTC
CDR3 protein: CASSARSGEQYF

D gene: TRBD1
J gene: TRBJ2-2
CDR3 length: 15
V gene: TRBV9
clone size: NA
CDR3 DNA: TGTGCCAGCAGCGCCGGGACAGGGAGGACCGGGGAGCTGTTTTTT
CDR3 protein: CASSAGTGRTGELFF

D gene: NA
J gene: TRBJ2-3
CDR3 length: 15
V gene: TRBV12-3/TRBV12-4
clone size: few
CDR3 DNA: TGTGCCAGCAGTTTAGGGACCACGAGGACAGATACGCAGTATTTT
CDR3 protein: CASSLGTTRTDTQYF

D gene: TRBD1
J gene: TRBJ2-5
CDR3 length: 14
V gene: TRBV20-1
clone size: few
CDR3 DNA: TGCAGTGCCGCAACAGGGGTGGTCAGAGGGACCCAGTACTTC
CDR3 protein: CSAATGVVRGTQYF

D gene: NA
J gene: TRBJ2-6
CDR3 length: 16
V gene: TRBV20-1
clone size: NA
CDR3 DNA: TGCAGTGCTAGAGGAATCAAGGGGTCTGGGGCCAACGTCCTGACTTTC
CDR3 protein: CSARGIKGSGANVLTF

D gene: NA
J gene: TRBJ2-7
CDR3 length: 15
V gene: TRBV3-1
clone size: NA
CDR3 DNA: TGTGCCAGCAGGCAAACCGGGACTAGGGGGCACGAGCAGTACTTC
CDR3 protein: CASRQTGTRGHEQYF

D gene: NA
J gene: TRBJ1-1
CDR3 length: 11
V gene: TRBV7-9
clone size: few
CDR3 DNA: TGTGCAAGCCAGGTGAACACTGAAGCTTTCTTT
CDR3 protein: CASQVNTEAFF

D gene: TRBD1
J gene: TRBJ2-7
CDR3 length: 13
V gene: TRBV7-2
clone size: many
CDR3 DNA: TGTGCCAGCAGCTATAGGACAGGGAACGAGCAGTACTTC
CDR3 protein: CASSYRTGNEQYF

D gene: NA
J gene: TRBJ2-2
CDR3 length: 13
V gene: TRBV9
clone size: few
CDR3 DNA: TGTGCCAGCACCCCCGACGGTACCGGGGAGCTGTTTTTT
CDR3 protein: CASTPDGTGELFF

D gene: TRBD1
J gene: TRBJ1-4
CDR3 length: 16
V gene: TRBV9
clone size: NA
CDR3 DNA: TGTGCCAGCAGCGTAGCCGCGGGGGACAGCTATGAAAAACTGTTTTTT
CDR3 protein: CASSVAAGDSYEKLFF

D gene: NA
J gene: TRBJ2-4
CDR3 length: 17
V gene: TRBV24-1
clone size: NA
CDR3 DNA: TGTGCCACCAGTGATCGCGGTCCGGGACACCCTGGGAACATTCAGTACTTC
CDR3 protein: CATSDRGPGHPGNIQYF

D gene: TRBD2
J gene: TRBJ2-1
CDR3 length: 17
V gene: TRBV7-3
clone size: few
CDR3 DNA: TGTGCCAGCAGCTTAGGGGATCCGGGACTAGCGGGCATTGAGCAGTTCTTC
CDR3 protein: CASSLGDPGLAGIEQFF

D gene: TRBD2
J gene: TRBJ2-3
CDR3 length: 23
V gene: TRBV6-4
clone size: NA
CDR3 DNA: TGTGCCAGCAGCGACAGACAGGGCCGATCGGGACTAGCGGGCAACCCGAGCACAGATACGCAGTATTTT
CDR3 protein: CASSDRQGRSGLAGNPSTDTQYF

D gene: NA
J gene: TRBJ1-1
CDR3 length: 13
V gene: TRBV6-2/TRBV6-3
clone size: NA
CDR3 DNA: TGTGCCAGCAGTTACTTTTCGGCAGGAGAAGCTTTCTTT
CDR3 protein: CASSYFSAGEAFF

D gene: NA
J gene: TRBJ1-1
CDR3 length: 13
V gene: TRBV29-1
clone size: many
CDR3 DNA: TGCAGCGTTGAGTCAGCGTCCCGGCTTGAAGCTTTCTTT
CDR3 protein: CSVESASRLEAFF

D gene: NA
J gene: TRBJ1-2
CDR3 length: 15
V gene: TRBV7-9
clone size: NA
CDR3 DNA: TGTGCCAGCAGCTTAGGTAACAGCCCTAACTATGGCTACACCTTC
CDR3 protein: CASSLGNSPNYGYTF

D gene: NA
J gene: TRBJ1-4
CDR3 length: 14
V gene: TRBV6-1
clone size: once
CDR3 DNA: TGTGCCAGCAGTGGAGGATCCTTAAATGAAAAACTGTTTTTT
CDR3 protein: CASSGGSLNEKLFF

D gene: TRBD1
J gene: TRBJ2-4
CDR3 length: 15
V gene: TRBV5-1
clone size: many
CDR3 DNA: TGCGCCAGCCCACGGGACAGGGTAGGCAAAAACATTCAGTACTTC
CDR3 protein: CASPRDRVGKNIQYF

D gene: NA
J gene: TRBJ1-5
CDR3 length: 13
V gene: TRBV7-9
clone size: NA
CDR3 DNA: TGTGCCAGCAGCCCTATAAGCAATCAGCCCCAGCATTTT
CDR3 protein: CASSPISNQPQHF

D gene: NA
J gene: TRBJ2-3
CDR3 length: 15
V gene: TRBV7-3
clone size: few
CDR3 DNA: TGTGCCAGCAGCTCAACCGGGACACAAGGGGGTACGCAGTATTTT
CDR3 protein: CASSSTGTQGGTQYF

D gene: TRBD2
J gene: TRBJ2-3
CDR3 length: 14
V gene: TRBV29-1
clone size: few
CDR3 DNA: TGCAGCGTTGAGACGGGAGGGGTTGTCGATACGCAGTATTTT
CDR3 protein: CSVETGGVVDTQYF

D gene: NA
J gene: TRBJ1-4
CDR3 length: 14
V gene: TRBV10-3
clone size: NA
CDR3 DNA: TGTGCCATCAGTGAGTCCAGGGGAGGAGGAAAACTGTTTTTT
CDR3 protein: CAISESRGGGKLFF

D gene: NA
J gene: TRBJ2-2
CDR3 length: 13
V gene: TRBV24-1
clone size: NA
CDR3 DNA: TGTGCCACCCACTCCGGGGGTTCCGGGGAGCTGTTTTTT
CDR3 protein: CATHSGGSGELFF

D gene: NA
J gene: TRBJ2-1
CDR3 length: 16
V gene: TRBV20-1
clone size: few
CDR3 DNA: TGCAGTGCTCTTCCGGGACTCCGAAGCTCCTACAATGAGCAGTTCTTC
CDR3 protein: CSALPGLRSSYNEQFF

D gene: NA
J gene: TRBJ2-6
CDR3 length: 17
V gene: TRBV7-2
clone size: NA
CDR3 DNA: TGTGCCAGCGATGGAGGGGGGTCAAGCTCTGGGGCCAACGTCCTGATTTTC
CDR3 protein: CASDGGGSSSGANVLIF

D gene: NA
J gene: TRBJ2-7
CDR3 length: 13
V gene: TRBV7-2
clone size: few
CDR3 DNA: TGTGCCAGCAGCTTAACAGGGTGGGACGAGCAGTACTTC
CDR3 protein: CASSLTGWDEQYF

D gene: NA
J gene: TRBJ1-4
CDR3 length: 15
V gene: TRBV7-6
clone size: few
CDR3 DNA: TGTGCCAGCAGCCCAGGGACAAGAGCAAATGAAAAACTGTTTTTT
CDR3 protein: CASSPGTRANEKLFF

D gene: TRBD1
J gene: TRBJ1-6
CDR3 length: 16
V gene: TRBV7-2
clone size: few
CDR3 DNA: TGTGCCAGCAGCTGGTCAAGGGACAGGGGTAATTCACCCCTCCACTTT
CDR3 protein: CASSWSRDRGNSPLHF

D gene: NA
J gene: TRBJ2-5
CDR3 length: 15
V gene: TRBV5-1
clone size: NA
CDR3 DNA: TGCGCCAGCAGCAAGTTTACAGGGTACCAAGAGACCCAGTACTTC
CDR3 protein: CASSKFTGYQETQYF

D gene: NA
J gene: TRBJ2-1
CDR3 length: 15
V gene: TRBV10-3
clone size: few
CDR3 DNA: TGTGCCATCAGATTAACGACTGGCACTCGAGTTGAGCAGTTCTTC
CDR3 protein: CAIRLTTGTRVEQFF

D gene: NA
J gene: TRBJ1-5
CDR3 length: 15
V gene: TRBV12-3/TRBV12-4
clone size: NA
CDR3 DNA: TGTGCCAGCAGTTTTAGCCCCGAGCGGAATCAGCCCCAGCATTTT
CDR3 protein: CASSFSPERNQPQHF

D gene: NA
J gene: TRBJ1-2
CDR3 length: 8
V gene: TRBV29-1
clone size: many
CDR3 DNA: TGCAGCGTTTCCCTTGACACCTTC
CDR3 protein: CSVSLDTF